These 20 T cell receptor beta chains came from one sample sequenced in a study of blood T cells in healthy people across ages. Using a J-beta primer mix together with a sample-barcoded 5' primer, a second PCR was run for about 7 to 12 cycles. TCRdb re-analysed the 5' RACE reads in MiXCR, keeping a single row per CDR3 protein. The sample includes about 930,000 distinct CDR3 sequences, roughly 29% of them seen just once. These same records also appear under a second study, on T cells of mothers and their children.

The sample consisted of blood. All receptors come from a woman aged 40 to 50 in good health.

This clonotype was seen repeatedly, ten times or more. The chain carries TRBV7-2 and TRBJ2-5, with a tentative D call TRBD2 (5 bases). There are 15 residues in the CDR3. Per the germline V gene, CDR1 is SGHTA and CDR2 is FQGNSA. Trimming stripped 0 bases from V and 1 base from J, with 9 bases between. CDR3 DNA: TGTGCCAGCAGCTTAGCGGGGAGTTTCCAAGAGACCCAGTACTTC. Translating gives CASSLAGSFQETQYF.

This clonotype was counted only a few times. The chain's CDR3 is CSARDTGPTAYEQYF. The CDR3 DNA follows: TGCAGTGCTAGAGACACGGGCCCGACCGCCTACGAGCAGTACTTC. The rearrangement links TRBV20-1 to TRBJ2-7; no reliable D call. V was shortened by 0 bases and J by 2 bases, with 14 bases between the two germline ends. In germline, CDR1 is DFQATT, CDR2 SNEGSKA (reference sequence). The CDR3 loop spans 15 amino acids.

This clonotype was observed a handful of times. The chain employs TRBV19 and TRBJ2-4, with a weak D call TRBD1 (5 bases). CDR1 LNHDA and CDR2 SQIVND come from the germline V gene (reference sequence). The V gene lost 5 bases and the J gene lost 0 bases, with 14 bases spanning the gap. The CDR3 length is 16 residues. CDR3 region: CASSETGRLAKNIQYF. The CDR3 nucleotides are TGTGCCAGTAGTGAAACAGGACGACTAGCCAAAAACATTCAGTACTTC.

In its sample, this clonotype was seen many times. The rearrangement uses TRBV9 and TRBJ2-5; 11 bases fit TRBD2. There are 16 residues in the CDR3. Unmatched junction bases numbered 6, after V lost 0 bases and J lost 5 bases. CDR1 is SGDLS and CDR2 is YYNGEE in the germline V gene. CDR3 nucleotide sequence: TGTGCCAGCAGCGTAGCCCGCGGGACTAGCGGCGAGACCCAGTACTTC. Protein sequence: CASSVARGTSGETQYF.

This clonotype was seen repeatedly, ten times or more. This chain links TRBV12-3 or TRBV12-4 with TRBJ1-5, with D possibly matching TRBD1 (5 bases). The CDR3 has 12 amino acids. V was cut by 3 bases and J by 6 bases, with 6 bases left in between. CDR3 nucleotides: TGTGCCAGCAGTTTTGGGGGTCAGCCCCAGCATTTT. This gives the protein CASSFGGQPQHF.

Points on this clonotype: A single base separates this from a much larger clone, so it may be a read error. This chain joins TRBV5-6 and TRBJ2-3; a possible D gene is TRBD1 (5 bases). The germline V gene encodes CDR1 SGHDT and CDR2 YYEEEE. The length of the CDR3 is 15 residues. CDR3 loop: CASSLETGFRDTRYF. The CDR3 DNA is TGTGCCAGCAGCTTGGAAACCGGGTTCAGGGATACGCGGTATTTT.

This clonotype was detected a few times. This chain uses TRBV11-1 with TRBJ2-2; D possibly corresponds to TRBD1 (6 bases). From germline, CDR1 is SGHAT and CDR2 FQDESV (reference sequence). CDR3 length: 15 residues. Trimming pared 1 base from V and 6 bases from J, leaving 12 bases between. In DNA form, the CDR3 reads TGTGCCAGCAGCTTAGACGGTGGGGGCTCCGGGGAGCTGTTTTTT. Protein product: CASSLDGGGSGELFF.

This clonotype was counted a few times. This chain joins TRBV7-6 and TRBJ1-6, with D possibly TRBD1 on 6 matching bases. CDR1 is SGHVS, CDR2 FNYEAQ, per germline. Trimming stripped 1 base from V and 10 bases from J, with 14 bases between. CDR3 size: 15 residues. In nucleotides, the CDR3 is TGTGCCAGCAGCTTAGGGCCAGGGGTCGGGTCACCCCTCCACTTT. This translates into CASSLGPGVGSPLHF.

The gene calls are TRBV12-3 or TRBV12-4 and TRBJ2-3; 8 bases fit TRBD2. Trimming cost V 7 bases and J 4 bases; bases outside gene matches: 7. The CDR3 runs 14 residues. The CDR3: CASILGTRSDTQYF. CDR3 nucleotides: TGTGCCAGCATCCTTGGGACTAGGTCAGATACGCAGTATTTT.

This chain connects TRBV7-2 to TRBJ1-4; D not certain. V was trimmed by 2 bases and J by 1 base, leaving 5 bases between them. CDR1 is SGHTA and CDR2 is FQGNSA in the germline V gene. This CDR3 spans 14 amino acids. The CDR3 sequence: CASSLQRTNEKLFF. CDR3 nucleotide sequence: TGTGCCAGCAGCTTACAGAGAACTAATGAAAAACTGTTTTTT.

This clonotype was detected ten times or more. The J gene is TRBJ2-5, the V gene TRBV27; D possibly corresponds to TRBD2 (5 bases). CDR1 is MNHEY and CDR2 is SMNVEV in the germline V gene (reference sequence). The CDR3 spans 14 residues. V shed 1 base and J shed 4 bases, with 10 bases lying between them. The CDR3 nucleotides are TGTGCCAGCAGTTTATGGAGAGGGTCAGAGACCCAGTACTTC. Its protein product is CASSLWRGSETQYF.

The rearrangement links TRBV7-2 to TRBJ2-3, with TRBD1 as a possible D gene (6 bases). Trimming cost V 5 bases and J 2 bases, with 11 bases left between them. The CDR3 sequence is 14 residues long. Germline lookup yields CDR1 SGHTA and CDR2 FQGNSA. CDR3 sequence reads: CASSHRTATDTQYF. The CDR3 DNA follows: TGTGCCAGCAGCCACAGGACAGCCACAGATACGCAGTATTTT. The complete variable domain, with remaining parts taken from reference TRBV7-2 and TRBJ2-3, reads GAGVSQSPSNKVTEKGKDVELRCDPISGHTALYWYRQSLGQGLEFLIYFQGNSAPDKSGLPSDRFSAERTGGSVSTLTIQRTQQEDSAVYLCASSHRTATDTQYFGPGTRLTVL.

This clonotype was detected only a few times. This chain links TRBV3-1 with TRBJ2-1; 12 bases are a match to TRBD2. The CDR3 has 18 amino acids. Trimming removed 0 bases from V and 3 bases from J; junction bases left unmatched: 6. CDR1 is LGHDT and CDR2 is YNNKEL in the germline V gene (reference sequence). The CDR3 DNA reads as TGTGCCAGCAGCCAAGATATGACTAGCGGGGGAAACTACAATGAGCAGTTCTTC. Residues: CASSQDMTSGGNYNEQFF.

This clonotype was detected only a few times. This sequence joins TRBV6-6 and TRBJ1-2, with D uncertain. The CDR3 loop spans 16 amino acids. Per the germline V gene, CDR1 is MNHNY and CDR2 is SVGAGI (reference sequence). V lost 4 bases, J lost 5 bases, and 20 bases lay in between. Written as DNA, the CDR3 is TGTGCCAGCAGTTCTCTGGGTGTAGGGCGGGTGTATGGCTACACCTTC. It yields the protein CASSSLGVGRVYGYTF.

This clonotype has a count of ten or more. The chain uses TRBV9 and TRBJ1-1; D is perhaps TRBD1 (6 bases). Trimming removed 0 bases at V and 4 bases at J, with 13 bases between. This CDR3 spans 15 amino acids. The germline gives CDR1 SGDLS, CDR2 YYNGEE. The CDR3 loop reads CASSVEGGSSTEAFF. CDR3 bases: TGTGCCAGCAGCGTAGAAGGGGGGAGTAGCACTGAAGCTTTCTTT.

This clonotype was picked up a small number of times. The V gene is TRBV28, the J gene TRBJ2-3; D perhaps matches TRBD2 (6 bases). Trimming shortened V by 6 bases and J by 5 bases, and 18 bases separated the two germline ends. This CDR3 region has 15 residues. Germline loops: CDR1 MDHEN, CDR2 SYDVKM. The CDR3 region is CASSPSGVRGDTQYF. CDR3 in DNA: TGTGCCAGCAGCCCTTCGGGGGTCCGGGGAGATACGCAGTATTTT.

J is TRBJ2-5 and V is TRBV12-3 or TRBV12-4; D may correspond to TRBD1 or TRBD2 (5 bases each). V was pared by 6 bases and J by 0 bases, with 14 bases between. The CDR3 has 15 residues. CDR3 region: CASSPPGANQETQYF. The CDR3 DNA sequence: TGTGCCAGCAGCCCCCCCGGGGCGAACCAAGAGACCCAGTACTTC.

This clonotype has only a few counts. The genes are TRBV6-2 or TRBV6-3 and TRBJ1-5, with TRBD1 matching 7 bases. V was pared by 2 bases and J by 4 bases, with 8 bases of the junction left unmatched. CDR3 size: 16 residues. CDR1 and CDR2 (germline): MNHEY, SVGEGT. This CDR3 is CASSYTTGMWNQPQHF. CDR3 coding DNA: TGTGCCAGCAGTTACACGACAGGGATGTGGAATCAGCCCCAGCATTTT.

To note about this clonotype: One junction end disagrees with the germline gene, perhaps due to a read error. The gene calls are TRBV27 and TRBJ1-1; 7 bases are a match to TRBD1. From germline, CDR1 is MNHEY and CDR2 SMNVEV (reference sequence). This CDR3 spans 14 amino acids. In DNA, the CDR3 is TGTGCCAGCAGCTTATCACAGGGGCGGACTGAAGCTTTCTTT. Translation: CASSLSQGRTEAFF.

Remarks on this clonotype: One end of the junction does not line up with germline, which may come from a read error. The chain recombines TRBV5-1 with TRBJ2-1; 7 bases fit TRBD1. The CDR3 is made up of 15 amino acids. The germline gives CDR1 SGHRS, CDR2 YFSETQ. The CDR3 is CACSPPGTAYNEQFF. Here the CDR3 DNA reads TGCGCCTGCAGCCCCCCGGGGACAGCCTACAATGAGCAGTTCTTC.